The clone carrying this TCR beta chain was detected many times. No antigen is known for it. Unique molecular identifiers were incorporated during preparation of the TCRbeta library. MiXCR was run by TCRdb on the PCR reads, yielding one entry per CDR3 protein. In the table there are hundreds of thousands of distinct CDR3 sequences, around 13% of which are singletons. This sample is drawn from a study of T-cell reconstitution after alpha-beta-depleted transplantation in children. Overall study findings and caveats: One year post-transplant, T-cell counts and diversity were largely derived from T cells produced anew. Several hundred expanded graft clones reportedly supplied alpha-beta T cells about two months after transplant.

J was trimmed by 6 bases and V by 8 bases; bases with no gene match: 7. CDR1 SQVTM and CDR2 ANQGSEA come from the germline V gene. The CDR3 is made up of 13 amino acids. The sequence was collected from a male patient younger than 18 who had a stem cell transplant for acute myeloid leukemia, so the T cells may come from the graft donor. The genes are TRBV29-1 and TRBJ2-1, with TRBD1 matching over 10 bases. Sequencing was performed on PBMCs, mostly from graft donor cells, taken 360 days after TCRalphabeta/CD19-depleted stem cell transplant. This CDR3 is CSLTGGVINEQFF. The DNA for the CDR3 is TGCAGCCTGACAGGGGGCGTAATCAATGAGCAGTTCTTC.